Listed here is a single T cell receptor beta chain. The source of the sample is a study of technical replicates of blood from a handful of donors. The CDR3 has 14 amino acids. V lost 4 bases and J 6 bases, leaving 18 bases between the germline ends. CDR1 is GTSNPN and CDR2 is SVGIG in the germline V gene (reference sequence). The method was immunoSEQ multiplex PCR; TCRdb's version includes in-frame clones alone and lacks a portion of them. The sample records around 80,000 clones, roughly 93% being singletons. Sequences were obtained from T cells isolated from PBMCs. The sequence was obtained from a human donor in good health. J is TRBJ1-1 and V is TRBV30; D is unresolved. The CDR3 DNA reads TGTGCCTGGACTTCGACTCGGGGTGGCGCTGAAGCTTTCTTT. Translation gives CAWTSTRGGAEAFF.